What follows are 3 T cell receptor beta chains derived from one specimen sequenced in a study of blood T cell repertoires in COVID-19. The method was immunoSEQ multiplex PCR; TCRdb's version includes in-frame clones alone and lacks a portion of them. The sample has some 90,000 clones, about 83% seen once. The source material was peripheral blood. The receptor source for this set is a human donor in a cohort sampled during active COVID-19.

The J gene is TRBJ1-6, the V gene TRBV5-1, with TRBD1 identical over 7 bases. The length of the CDR3 is 16 residues. The germline V gene encodes CDR1 SGHRS and CDR2 YFSETQ. Trimming took 4 bases from V and 0 from J; bases not matched to a gene: 4. The CDR3 sequence is CASSRRDSSYNSPLHF. Here the CDR3 DNA reads TGCGCCAGCAGCCGCCGGGACAGCTCCTATAATTCACCCCTCCACTTT.

The V gene is TRBV6-6, the J gene TRBJ1-5; TRBD1 might be the D (6 bases). V dropped 6 bases and J dropped 2 bases, with 17 bases sitting between them. Germline values: CDR1 MNHNY, CDR2 SVGAGI (reference sequence). The CDR3 length is 16 residues. DNA of the CDR3: TGTGCCAGCAGCCTCCTACAGGGTTACGGCAATCAGCCCCAGCATTTT. Translation: CASSLLQGYGNQPQHF.

The chain recombines TRBV7-2 with TRBJ2-1; 8 bases are a match to TRBD2. This CDR3 contains 15 residues. V was clipped by 5 bases and J by 5 bases; unmatched bases: 8. Germline V CDR1 and CDR2: SGHTA, FQGNSA. CDR3 coding DNA: TGTGCCAGCAGCCAGGGACTAGGGACCCACAATGAGCAGTTCTTC. This sequence encodes CASSQGLGTHNEQFF. The complete variable domain, with remaining parts taken from reference TRBV7-2 and TRBJ2-1, reads GAGVSQSPSNKVTEKGKDVELRCDPISGHTALYWYRQSLGQGLEFLIYFQGNSAPDKSGLPSDRFSAERTGGSVSTLTIQRTQQEDSAVYLCASSQGLGTHNEQFFGPGTRLTVL.